Included here is one T cell receptor beta chain sequence, with context. Some clones are missing from TCRdb's copy, which holds only in-frame ones; the method was immunoSEQ multiplex PCR. The profile shows 95,000 to 100,000 clones, roughly 95% of them singletons. This specimen belongs to a study of technical replicates of blood from a few donors. Germline V lookup: CDR1 KGHSH, CDR2 LQKENI. The CDR3 loop spans 15 amino acids. V gave up 3 bases and J gave up 8 bases, with 16 bases separating them. Sequencing used T cells isolated from PBMCs. This chain connects TRBV18 to TRBJ1-4; D is uncertain. This TCR was recovered from a human donor in good health. The CDR3 sequence is CASSPQEGTAEKLFF. In DNA, the CDR3 is TGTGCCAGCTCACCCCAGGAGGGTACGGCAGAAAAACTGTTTTTT.